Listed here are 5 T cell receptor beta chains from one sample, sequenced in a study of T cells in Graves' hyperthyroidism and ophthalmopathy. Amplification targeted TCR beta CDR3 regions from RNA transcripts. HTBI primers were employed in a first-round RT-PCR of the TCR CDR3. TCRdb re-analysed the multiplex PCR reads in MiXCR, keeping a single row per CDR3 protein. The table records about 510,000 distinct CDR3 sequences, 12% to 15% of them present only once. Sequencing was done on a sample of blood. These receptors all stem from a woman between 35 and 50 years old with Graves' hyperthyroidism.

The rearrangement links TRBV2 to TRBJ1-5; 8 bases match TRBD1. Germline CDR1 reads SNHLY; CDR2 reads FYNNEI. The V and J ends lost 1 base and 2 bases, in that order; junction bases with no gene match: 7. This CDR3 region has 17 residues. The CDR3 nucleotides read TGTGCCAGCAGTGAAGGGACAGGGTTTTCTCGCAATCAGCCCCAGCATTTT. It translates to CASSEGTGFSRNQPQHF. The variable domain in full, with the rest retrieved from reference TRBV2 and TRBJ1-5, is EPEVTQTPSHQVTQMGQEVILRCVPISNHLYFYWYRQILGQKVEFLVSFYNNEISEKSEIFDDQFSVERPDGSNFTLKIRSTKLEDSAMYFCASSEGTGFSRNQPQHFGDGTRLSIL.

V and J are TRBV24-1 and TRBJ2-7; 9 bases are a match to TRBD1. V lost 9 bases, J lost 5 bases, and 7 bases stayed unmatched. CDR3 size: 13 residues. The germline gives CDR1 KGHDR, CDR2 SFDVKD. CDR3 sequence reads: CATGGTGSDEQYF. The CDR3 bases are TGTGCCACCGGGGGGACAGGGTCGGACGAGCAGTACTTC.

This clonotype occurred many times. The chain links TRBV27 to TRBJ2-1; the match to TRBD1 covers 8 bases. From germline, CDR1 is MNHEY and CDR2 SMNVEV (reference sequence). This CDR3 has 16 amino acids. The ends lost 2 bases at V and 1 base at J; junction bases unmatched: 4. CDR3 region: CASSLGQGASYNEQFF. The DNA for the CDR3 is TGTGCCAGCAGTTTAGGGCAGGGGGCTTCCTACAATGAGCAGTTCTTC.

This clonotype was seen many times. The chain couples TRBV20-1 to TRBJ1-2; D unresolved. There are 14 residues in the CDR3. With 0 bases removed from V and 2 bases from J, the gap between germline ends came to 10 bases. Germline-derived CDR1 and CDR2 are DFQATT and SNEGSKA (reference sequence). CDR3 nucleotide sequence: TGCAGTGCTAGAGATGCAGCCAAGAACTATGGCTACACCTTC. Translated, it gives CSARDAAKNYGYTF.

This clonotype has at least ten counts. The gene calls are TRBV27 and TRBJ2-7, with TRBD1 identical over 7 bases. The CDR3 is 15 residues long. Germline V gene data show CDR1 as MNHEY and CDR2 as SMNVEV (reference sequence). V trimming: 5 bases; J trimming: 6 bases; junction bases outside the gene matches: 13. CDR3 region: CASSPLDRDLGEQYF. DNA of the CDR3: TGTGCCAGCAGTCCGCTCGACAGGGATCTGGGCGAGCAGTACTTC.